This T cell receptor (beta chain) was found in a study of human T cells and chemical hapten exposure. The time point is: patch test 2, 6 weeks after DPC sensitization. This sample's treatment: therapeutic diphenylcyclopropenone sensitization with weekly scalp DPC. TCRdb re-derived calls from the RACE reads in MiXCR, one entry per CDR3 protein. The sample has around 360,000 distinct CDR3 sequences; around 6% are singletons. The source is a woman aged 18-29 years with alopecia areata. Some clones in this sample may be carry-over from other donors' samples. This specimen consisted of whole blood, obtained in connection with sensitization to the hapten diphenylcyclopropenone (DPC).

This CDR3 reads CASSQIRQAPQQETQYF. CDR3 nucleotide sequence: TGCGCCAGCAGTCAAATAAGGCAGGCACCTCAGCAAGAGACCCAGTACTTC. This chain joins TRBV23-1 and TRBJ2-5; D ambiguous. TRBV23-1 counts as an open reading frame of uncertain function. The V end was cut by 2 bases, the J end by 2 bases, with 18 bases between. This CDR3 region has 17 residues.